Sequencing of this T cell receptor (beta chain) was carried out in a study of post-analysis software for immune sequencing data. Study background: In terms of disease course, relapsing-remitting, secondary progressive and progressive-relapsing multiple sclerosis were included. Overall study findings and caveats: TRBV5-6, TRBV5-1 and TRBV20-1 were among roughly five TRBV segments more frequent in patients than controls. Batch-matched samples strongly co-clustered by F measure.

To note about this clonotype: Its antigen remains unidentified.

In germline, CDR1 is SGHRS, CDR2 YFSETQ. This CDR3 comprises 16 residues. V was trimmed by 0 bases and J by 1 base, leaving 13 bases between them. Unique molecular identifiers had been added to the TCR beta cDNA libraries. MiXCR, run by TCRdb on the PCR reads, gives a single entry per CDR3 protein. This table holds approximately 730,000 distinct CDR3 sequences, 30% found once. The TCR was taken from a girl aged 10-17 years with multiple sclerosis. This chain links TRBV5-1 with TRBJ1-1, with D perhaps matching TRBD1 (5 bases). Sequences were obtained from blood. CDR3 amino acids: CASSLGGTGRNTEAFF. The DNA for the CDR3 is TGCGCCAGCAGCTTGGGGGGGACGGGGAGGAACACTGAAGCTTTCTTT.